This entry lists 16 T cell receptor beta chains sequenced from one sample in a study of cytomegalovirus exposure and HLA in healthy donors. 13 Jbeta primers and 60 Vbeta primers were used for the PCR. The assay was immunoSEQ multiplex PCR, and TCRdb's table has in-frame clones only and misses some. The sample has 200,000 or so clones, around 75% seen once. The specimen was PBMCs. The receptor source for this set is a male donor in good health and CMV-seropositive.

The gene calls are TRBV11-2 and TRBJ2-2; possible D gene TRBD1, 5 bases. The CDR3 sequence is 16 residues long. Trimming pared 2 bases from V and 6 bases from J, leaving 16 bases between. Germline V lookup: CDR1 SGHAT, CDR2 FQNNGV. Here the CDR3 DNA reads TGTGCCAGCAGCTTAATTAAAGGGGTATTACCCGGGGAGCTGTTTTTT. This encodes CASSLIKGVLPGELFF.

Comments on this clone: One end of the junction varies from germline; a read error may be responsible. The rearrangement joins TRBV28 to TRBJ1-1; no clear D gene. This CDR3 spans 12 amino acids. Germline lookup yields CDR1 MDHEN and CDR2 SYDVKM. The CDR3 DNA sequence: TGTGCCAGCAGTGAAAGAAACAGTGAAGCTTTCTTT. It is translated as CASSERNSEAFF.

J is TRBJ2-5 and V is TRBV15; 9 nucleotides match TRBD1. V trimming: 0 bases; J trimming: 4 bases; junction bases outside the gene matches: 6. This CDR3 is built from 16 residues. Per the germline V gene, CDR1 is LNHNV and CDR2 is YYDKDF (reference sequence). CDR3 protein: CATSRDVGQGSETQYF. The CDR3 DNA sequence: TGTGCCACCAGCAGAGATGTGGGACAGGGATCAGAGACCCAGTACTTC.

This sequence joins TRBV7-3 and TRBJ2-5, with 15 bases identical to TRBD2. Trimming cost V 1 base and J 2 bases; bases outside gene matches: 14. The CDR3 spans 21 residues. The germline gives CDR1 SGHTA, CDR2 FQGTGA. The CDR3 DNA is TGTGCCAGCAGCTTAAAAGCTGGGGGGGGACTAGCGGGAGGAAGGCAAGAGACCCAGTACTTC. As protein: CASSLKAGGGLAGGRQETQYF. Based on the CDR3 plus reference TRBV7-3 and TRBJ2-5, the full variable domain is GAGVSQTPSNKVTEKGKYVELRCDPISGHTALYWYRQSLGQGPEFLIYFQGTGAADDSGLPNDRFFAVRPEGSVSTLKIQRTERGDSAVYLCASSLKAGGGLAGGRQETQYFGPGTRLLVL.

The CDR3 sequence is CASSASGTGETQYF. In DNA form, the CDR3 reads TGTGCCAGCAGCGCCAGCGGGACGGGGGAGACCCAGTACTTC. The genes are TRBV9 and TRBJ2-5; 7 nucleotides line up with TRBD2. CDR3 length: 14 amino acids. Germline V gene lookup returns CDR1 SGDLS and CDR2 YYNGEE. V shed 3 bases and J 5 bases; nucleotides not matched to a gene: 7.

The chain uses TRBV5-1 and TRBJ1-5; weak D call: TRBD1 (5 bases). The length of the CDR3 is 14 residues. Trimming stripped 0 bases from V and 5 bases from J, with 9 bases between. Germline CDR1 is SGHRS and CDR2 is YFSETQ. CDR3 in amino acids: CASSLGGRHQPQHF. As DNA, the CDR3 is TGCGCCAGCAGCTTGGGGGGCCGGCATCAGCCCCAGCATTTT.

This chain connects TRBV4-3 to TRBJ1-6, with D unclear. V lost 0 bases, J lost 7 bases, and 10 bases lay in between. The CDR3 runs to 15 residues. Germline V gene lookup returns CDR1 LGHNA and CDR2 YSLEER. CDR3 residues: CASSQDKYANSPLHF. For the CDR3, the DNA is TGCGCCAGCAGCCAAGATAAGTACGCGAATTCACCCCTCCACTTT.

The chain has TRBV5-4 and TRBJ2-7; 8 positions agree with TRBD2. The CDR3 covers 15 residues. Trimming took 4 bases from V and 6 from J; bases not matched to a gene: 12. Germline V lookup: CDR1 SGHNT, CDR2 YYREEE (reference sequence). This CDR3 reads CASSPTHGRASEQYF. The CDR3 DNA follows: TGTGCCAGCAGCCCAACCCACGGGAGGGCCAGCGAGCAGTACTTC.

This clone has only one observation. The CDR3 DNA sequence: TGTGCCAGCAGCTTAGCGACAGGGGGATCCTACGAGCAGTACTTC. It is translated as CASSLATGGSYEQYF. The V gene is TRBV7-8, the J gene TRBJ2-7, with 9 bases fitting TRBD1. The CDR3 has 15 residues. Germline CDR1 SGHVS, CDR2 FQNEAQ. V was pared by 0 bases and J by 1 base, with 1 base of the junction left unmatched. Full variable domain (remainder filled in from reference TRBV7-8 and TRBJ2-7): GAGVSQSPRYKVAKRGQDVALRCDPISGHVSLFWYQQALGQGPEFLTYFQNEAQLDKSGLPSDRFFAERPEGSVSTLKIQRTQQEDSAVYLCASSLATGGSYEQYFGPGTRLTVT.

The gene calls are TRBV14 and TRBJ2-1; 9 bases match TRBD1. V lost 4 bases, J lost 1 base, and 2 bases stayed unmatched. There are 15 residues in the CDR3. CDR1 and CDR2 from the germline V gene are SGHDN and FVKESK. The CDR3 protein is CASSRGTGSYNEQFF. As DNA, the CDR3 is TGTGCCAGCAGCCGCGGGACAGGGTCCTACAATGAGCAGTTCTTC.

V gene TRBV9 combines with J gene TRBJ1-5, with 7 bases lining up with TRBD1. The trim removed 4 bases at V and 5 bases at J, leaving 9 bases unmatched. Germline CDR1 and CDR2: SGDLS and YYNGEE. This CDR3 is 15 amino acids long. The CDR3 DNA is TGTGCCAGCAGCTTATCCCCAGGGGGAGATCAGCCCCAGCATTTT. Translating it yields CASSLSPGGDQPQHF.

The gene calls are TRBV19 and TRBJ1-5; D gene uncertain. CDR1 and CDR2 (germline): LNHDA, SQIVND (reference sequence). This CDR3 has 14 amino acids. Trimming shortened V by 8 bases and J by 0 bases, and 11 bases separated the two germline ends. The DNA for the CDR3 is TGTGCCAGTCGACTTCGTTATAGCAATCAGCCCCAGCATTTT. This encodes CASRLRYSNQPQHF.

The V and J genes are TRBV7-3 and TRBJ2-5, with a weak D call TRBD1 (6 bases). Trimming removed 0 bases at V and 3 bases at J, with 8 bases between. The germline V gene encodes CDR1 SGHTA and CDR2 FQGTGA. The CDR3 has 14 amino acids. The CDR3 DNA follows: TGTGCCAGCAGCTTAACAGGGGGAGAAGAGACCCAGTACTTC. Translating it yields CASSLTGGEETQYF.

The chain is built from TRBV7-2 and TRBJ2-7; a possible D gene is TRBD2 (5 bases). V was shortened by 5 bases and J by 2 bases, with 16 bases between the two germline ends. CDR3 length equals 15 residues. Germline V gives CDR1 SGHTA, CDR2 FQGNSA. CDR3 protein: CASSLGRPAAYEQYF. CDR3 coding DNA: TGTGCCAGCAGCCTGGGGAGACCCGCGGCCTACGAGCAGTACTTC.

The V and J genes are TRBV4-2 and TRBJ2-1; D might be TRBD2 (6 bases). Germline CDR1 is LGHNA and CDR2 is YNFKEQ. The CDR3 extends over 14 amino acids. V was clipped by 7 bases and J by 0 bases, with 10 bases between them. CDR3 residues: CASNPGLSYNEQFF. CDR3 DNA sequence: TGTGCCAGCAACCCGGGACTCTCCTACAATGAGCAGTTCTTC.

This clone came up once. The genes are TRBV4-2 and TRBJ2-2, with TRBD2 identical over 14 bases. V gave up 5 bases and J gave up 3 bases; unmatched junction bases: 8. In germline, CDR1 is LGHNA, CDR2 YNFKEQ. The CDR3 sequence is 18 residues long. CDR3 nucleotides: TGTGCCAGCAGCTCAGGACTAGCGGGGGGCTTGGACACCGGGGAGCTGTTTTTT. Translating gives CASSSGLAGGLDTGELFF.